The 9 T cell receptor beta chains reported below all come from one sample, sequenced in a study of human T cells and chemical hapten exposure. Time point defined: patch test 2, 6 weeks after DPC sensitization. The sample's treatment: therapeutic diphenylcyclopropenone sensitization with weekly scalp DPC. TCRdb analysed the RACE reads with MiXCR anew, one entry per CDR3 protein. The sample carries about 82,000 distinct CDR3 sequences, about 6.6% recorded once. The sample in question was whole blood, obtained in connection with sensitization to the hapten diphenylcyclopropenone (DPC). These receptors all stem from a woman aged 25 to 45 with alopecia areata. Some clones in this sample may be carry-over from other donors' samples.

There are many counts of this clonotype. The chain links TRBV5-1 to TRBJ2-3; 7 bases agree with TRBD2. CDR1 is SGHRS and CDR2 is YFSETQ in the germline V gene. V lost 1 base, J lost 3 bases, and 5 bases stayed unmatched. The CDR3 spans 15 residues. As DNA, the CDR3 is TGCGCCAGCAGCTTGTACCTAGCGGATACAGATACGCAGTATTTT. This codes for CASSLYLADTDTQYF.

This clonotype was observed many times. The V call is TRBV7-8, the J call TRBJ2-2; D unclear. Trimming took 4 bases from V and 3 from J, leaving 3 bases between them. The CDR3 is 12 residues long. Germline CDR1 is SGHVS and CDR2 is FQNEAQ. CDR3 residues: CASSYYTGELFF. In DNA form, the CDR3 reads TGTGCCAGCAGCTATTACACCGGGGAGCTGTTTTTT.

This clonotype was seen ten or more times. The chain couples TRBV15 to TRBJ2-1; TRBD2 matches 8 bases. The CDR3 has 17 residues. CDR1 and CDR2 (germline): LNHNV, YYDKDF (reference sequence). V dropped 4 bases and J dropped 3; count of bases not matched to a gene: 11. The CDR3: CATSTNIAGGNYNEQFF. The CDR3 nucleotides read TGTGCCACCAGCACAAACATTGCGGGGGGTAACTACAATGAGCAGTTCTTC.

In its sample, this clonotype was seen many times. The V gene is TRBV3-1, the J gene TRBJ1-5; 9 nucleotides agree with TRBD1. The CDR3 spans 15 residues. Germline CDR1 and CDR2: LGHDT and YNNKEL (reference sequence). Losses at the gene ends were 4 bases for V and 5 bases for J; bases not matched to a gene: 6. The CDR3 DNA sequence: TGTGCCAGCAGCCCGGGACAGGGCTGGGATCAGCCCCAGCATTTT. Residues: CASSPGQGWDQPQHF.

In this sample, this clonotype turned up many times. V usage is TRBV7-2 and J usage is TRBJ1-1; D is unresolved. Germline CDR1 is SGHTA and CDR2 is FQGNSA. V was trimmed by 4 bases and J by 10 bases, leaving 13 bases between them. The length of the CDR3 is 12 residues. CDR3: CASSYPDPSAFF. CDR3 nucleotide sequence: TGTGCCAGCAGCTACCCCGACCCGTCAGCTTTCTTT.

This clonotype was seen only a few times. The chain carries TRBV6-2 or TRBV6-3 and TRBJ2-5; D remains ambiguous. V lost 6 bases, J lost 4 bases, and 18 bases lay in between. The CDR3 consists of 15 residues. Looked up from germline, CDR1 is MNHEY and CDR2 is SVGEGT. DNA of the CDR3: TGTGCCAGCAGCTATCCTATGTGGGTTGGAGAGACCCAGTACTTC. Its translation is CASSYPMWVGETQYF.

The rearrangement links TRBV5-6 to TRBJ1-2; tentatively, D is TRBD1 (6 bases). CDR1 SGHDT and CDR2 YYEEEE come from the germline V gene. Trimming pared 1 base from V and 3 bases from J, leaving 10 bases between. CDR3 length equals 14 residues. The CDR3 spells CASSLQGPYYGYTF. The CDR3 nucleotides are TGTGCCAGCAGCTTGCAGGGGCCCTACTATGGCTACACCTTC.

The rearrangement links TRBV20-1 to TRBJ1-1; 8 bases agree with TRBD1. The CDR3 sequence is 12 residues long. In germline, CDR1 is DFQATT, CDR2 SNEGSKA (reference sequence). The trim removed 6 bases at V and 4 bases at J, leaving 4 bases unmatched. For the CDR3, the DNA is TGCAGTGCGTGGACAGGGACCACTGAAGCTTTCTTT. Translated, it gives CSAWTGTTEAFF.

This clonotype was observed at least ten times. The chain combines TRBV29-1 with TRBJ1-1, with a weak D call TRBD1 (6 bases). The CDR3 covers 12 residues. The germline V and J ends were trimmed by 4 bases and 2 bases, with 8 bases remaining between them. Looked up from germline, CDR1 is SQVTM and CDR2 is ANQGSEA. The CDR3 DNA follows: TGCAGCGTTGGACAGGTTAACACTGAAGCTTTCTTT. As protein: CSVGQVNTEAFF.